This T cell receptor (beta chain) stems from a study of cytomegalovirus exposure and HLA in healthy donors. This clone has a handful of counts. Germline V gives CDR1 MGHRA, CDR2 YSYEKL. Trimming removed 0 bases at V and 2 bases at J, with 11 bases between. CDR3 size: 15 residues. Both 60 Vbeta primers and 13 Jbeta primers went into the PCR. In the study's own analysis: Roughly 73 million unique TCR beta chains, some 10 million of them shared, were counted by a later analysis. Repertoires were generated with immunoSEQ multiplex PCR, while TCRdb's copy carries only in-frame clones and drops some. V and J calls and clone size are those listed in that table; D and trimming were worked out from the DNA. The data hold 90,000 to 95,000 clones, with over 75% observed a single time.

The sequenced sample was PBMCs. The J gene is TRBJ2-7, the V gene TRBV4-1, with D hard to call. The sequence was collected from a man aged 18 to 30 in good health and CMV-seronegative. The CDR3 DNA is TGCGCCAGCAGCCAAGAACGGTTCTCTACCTACGAGCAGTACTTC. The encoded protein is CASSQERFSTYEQYF.